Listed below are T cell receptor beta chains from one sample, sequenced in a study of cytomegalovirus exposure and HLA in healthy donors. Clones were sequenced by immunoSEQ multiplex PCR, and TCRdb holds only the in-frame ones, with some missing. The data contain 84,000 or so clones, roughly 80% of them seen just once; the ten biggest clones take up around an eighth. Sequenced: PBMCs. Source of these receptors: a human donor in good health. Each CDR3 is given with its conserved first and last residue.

cdr3_aa: CASRRTGAETQYF
v_call: TRBV7-9
j_call: TRBJ2-5

cdr3_aa: CASSPDRRNSPLHF
v_call: TRBV6-5
j_call: TRBJ1-6

cdr3_aa: CASRGGRGSNEQFF
v_call: TRBV7-9
j_call: TRBJ2-1

cdr3_aa: CASSPTRGGGTQETQYF
v_call: TRBV5-1
j_call: TRBJ2-5

cdr3_aa: CASSLWGQGAGQPQHF
v_call: TRBV27
j_call: TRBJ1-5

cdr3_aa: CASSQDGNRLNIQYF
v_call: TRBV4-3
j_call: TRBJ2-4

cdr3_aa: CAISAQQGTDTQYF
v_call: TRBV10-3
j_call: TRBJ2-3

cdr3_aa: CASSFSGFQYF
v_call: TRBV7-2
j_call: TRBJ2-7

cdr3_aa: CASSLDWSNQPQNF
v_call: TRBV7-2
j_call: TRBJ1-5

cdr3_aa: CASSHTTGANQPQHF
v_call: TRBV4-3
j_call: TRBJ1-5

cdr3_aa: CASRTGAGGYTF
v_call: TRBV6-5
j_call: TRBJ1-2

cdr3_aa: CASSPQGWANGYTF
v_call: TRBV6-5
j_call: TRBJ1-2

cdr3_aa: CASSPGQVRNTEAFF
v_call: TRBV6-5
j_call: TRBJ1-1

cdr3_aa: CASSALTSGAPNEQFF
v_call: TRBV7-9
j_call: TRBJ2-1

cdr3_aa: CASSFSQTSGGAYEQYF
v_call: TRBV5-6
j_call: TRBJ2-7

cdr3_aa: CASRDRQGPLHF
v_call: TRBV2
j_call: TRBJ1-6

cdr3_aa: CASSQGASNEKLFF
v_call: TRBV4-1
j_call: TRBJ1-4

cdr3_aa: CASGGGAGETQYF
v_call: TRBV11-2
j_call: TRBJ2-5

cdr3_aa: CASSFSGPLLYGYTF
v_call: TRBV7-2
j_call: TRBJ1-2

cdr3_aa: CASSFNEGASGYTF
v_call: TRBV5-1
j_call: TRBJ1-2

cdr3_aa: CASSTIAVRSTDTQYF
v_call: TRBV11-2
j_call: TRBJ2-3

cdr3_aa: CASSYSSQVPYEQYF
v_call: TRBV6-5
j_call: TRBJ2-7

cdr3_aa: CASNSPGQGANQPQHF
v_call: TRBV27
j_call: TRBJ1-5

cdr3_aa: CASSQSGGGADTQYF
v_call: TRBV7-9
j_call: TRBJ2-3

cdr3_aa: CASSTGTGNEKLFF
v_call: TRBV13
j_call: TRBJ1-4

cdr3_aa: CASSPRDSSYEQYF
v_call: TRBV7-9
j_call: TRBJ2-7

cdr3_aa: CASSLWAGLNTEAFF
v_call: TRBV7-2
j_call: TRBJ1-1

cdr3_aa: CASSTGAISNQPQHF
v_call: TRBV6-5
j_call: TRBJ1-5

cdr3_aa: CASSTRLAGASTDTQYF
v_call: TRBV4-3
j_call: TRBJ2-3

cdr3_aa: CASSYGGGWRNTEAFF
v_call: TRBV6-5
j_call: TRBJ1-1

cdr3_aa: CASSLGRRGGSNQPQHF
v_call: TRBV19
j_call: TRBJ1-5

cdr3_aa: CASSLEVREVLDTEAFF
v_call: TRBV7-6
j_call: TRBJ1-1

cdr3_aa: CASSIIQSPLGAYGYTF
v_call: TRBV19
j_call: TRBJ1-2

cdr3_aa: CASSQGQEAEQYF
v_call: TRBV2
j_call: TRBJ2-7

cdr3_aa: CASSPPIGTGYYGYTF
v_call: TRBV18
j_call: TRBJ1-2

cdr3_aa: CASSVEGSGGRRGDTQYF
v_call: TRBV9
j_call: TRBJ2-3

cdr3_aa: CASSYNPGLVNSPLHF
v_call: TRBV6-5
j_call: TRBJ1-6

cdr3_aa: CASSGEGSSYNSPLHF
v_call: TRBV2
j_call: TRBJ1-6

cdr3_aa: CASSLVAGSYNSPLHF
v_call: TRBV5-1
j_call: TRBJ1-6

cdr3_aa: CAWRVARLSNTGELFF
v_call: TRBV30
j_call: TRBJ2-2

cdr3_aa: CASNWQGDNSPLHF
v_call: TRBV2
j_call: TRBJ1-6

cdr3_aa: CASRNGQGSTEAFF
v_call: TRBV10-2
j_call: TRBJ1-1

cdr3_aa: CASSLDRGFSPASYEQYF
v_call: TRBV5-1
j_call: TRBJ2-7

cdr3_aa: CASSPGTSSPLHF
v_call: TRBV5-4
j_call: TRBJ1-6

cdr3_aa: CASSLLSRNGELFF
v_call: TRBV18
j_call: TRBJ2-2

cdr3_aa: CASDRGRDEKLFF
v_call: TRBV6-1
j_call: TRBJ1-4

cdr3_aa: CSVVPRNTEAFF
v_call: TRBV29-1
j_call: TRBJ1-1

cdr3_aa: CASSVVGQGVTEAFF
v_call: TRBV9
j_call: TRBJ1-1